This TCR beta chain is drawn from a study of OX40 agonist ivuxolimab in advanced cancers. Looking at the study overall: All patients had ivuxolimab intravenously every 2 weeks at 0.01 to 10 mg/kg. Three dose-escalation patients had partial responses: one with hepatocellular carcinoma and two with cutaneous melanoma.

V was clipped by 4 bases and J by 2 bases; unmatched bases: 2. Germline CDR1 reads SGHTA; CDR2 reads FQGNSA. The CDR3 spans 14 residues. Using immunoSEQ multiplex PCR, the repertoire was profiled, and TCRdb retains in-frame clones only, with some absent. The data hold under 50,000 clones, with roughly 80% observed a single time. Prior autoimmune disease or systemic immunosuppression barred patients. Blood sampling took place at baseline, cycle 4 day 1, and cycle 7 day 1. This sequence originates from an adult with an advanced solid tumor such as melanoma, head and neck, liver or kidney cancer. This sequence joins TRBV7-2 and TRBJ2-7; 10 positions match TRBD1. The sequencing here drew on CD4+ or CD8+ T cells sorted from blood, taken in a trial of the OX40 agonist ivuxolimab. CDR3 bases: TGTGCCAGCAGCTCCGGGACAGGGGCCTACGAGCAGTACTTC. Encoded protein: CASSSGTGAYEQYF.